The rows below give T cell receptor beta chains drawn from one sample of a study of cytomegalovirus exposure and HLA in healthy donors. Measured with immunoSEQ multiplex PCR; TCRdb has only the in-frame clones, and not every one. The sample lists 150,000 to 200,000 clones, about 80% occurring once. The sequenced sample was PBMCs. All receptors derive from a woman aged 40 to 50 in good health and CMV-seronegative. Both conserved end residues are part of each CDR3. The D gene is left open where the match is weak. Size tells how often a clone was seen (once, few, many) or the class of an expanded clone, and some rows leave it out.

TRBJ1-2,.,.,TRBV6-1,TGTGCCAGCAGTGAATTGACAGTCTATAACTATGGCTACACCTTC,CASSELTVYNYGYTF
TRBJ1-5,.,.,TRBV7-2,TGTGCCAGCAGCTTAGGGGGCCGGAGCAATCAGCCCCAGCATTTT,CASSLGGRSNQPQHF
TRBJ2-3,.,.,TRBV11-2,TGTGCCAGCAGCTTAGTCGGGGGAATTCAAACGCAGTATTTT,CASSLVGGIQTQYF
TRBJ2-7,.,.,TRBV27,TGTGCCAGCAGGGGGCTGGTGCAGTACTTC,CASRGLVQYF
TRBJ1-1,.,.,TRBV12-1,TGTGCCAGCAGCTTCTTTAGGGACAGGGGAAAGGGGTTGGAAGACACTGAAGCTTTCTTT,CASSFFRDRGKGLEDTEAFF
TRBJ1-3,.,.,TRBV11-3,TGTGCCAGCAGCTTGGGAGACCTTCTCTCTGGAAACACCATATATTTT,CASSLGDLLSGNTIYF
TRBJ1-2,TRBD1,.,TRBV5-6,TGTGCCAGCTCCCAATGGACAGGCGGGGTCTATGGCTACACCTTC,CASSQWTGGVYGYTF
TRBJ1-1,.,.,TRBV9,TGTGCCAGCAGCGTAGCGACAGGCGAAGCTTTCTTT,CASSVATGEAFF
TRBJ2-1,.,once,TRBV5-1,TGCGCCAGCAGGGAGGACCTATCATACAATGAGCAGTTCTTC,CASREDLSYNEQFF
TRBJ2-7,TRBD2,few,TRBV4-2,TGTGCCAGCAGCCACGGGAGGGAGCAGTACTTC,CASSHGREQYF
TRBJ2-1,.,.,TRBV29-1,TGCAGCGTTCCGGCCGGGTCTCGGAGCTCCTACAATGAGCAGTTCTTC,CSVPAGSRSSYNEQFF
TRBJ2-3,.,.,TRBV6-1,TGTGCCAGCAGTGAAGCGAGGGGACCGGGAGTGGTCACAGATACGCAGTATTTT,CASSEARGPGVVTDTQYF
TRBJ2-1,.,.,TRBV2,TGTGCCAGCAGTCAAGCAGGGTTTCTCGGGGATGAGCAGTTCTTC,CASSQAGFLGDEQFF
TRBJ2-3,TRBD1,.,TRBV30,TGTGCCTGGAGTAAGGAGACAGGGGTCTCGGGTACGCAGTATTTT,CAWSKETGVSGTQYF
TRBJ2-5,TRBD2,.,TRBV2,TGTGCCAGCCTCAGAGGATCTAGCGGGCCGGGGACCCAGTACTTC,CASLRGSSGPGTQYF
TRBJ2-5,TRBD2,.,TRBV30,TGTGCCTGGAGGGGAGCGGGACCGCAAGAGACCCAGTACTTC,CAWRGAGPQETQYF
TRBJ2-3,.,.,TRBV30,TGTGCCTGGATTCCCACGGGAGCCCCCACAGATACGCAGTATTTT,CAWIPTGAPTDTQYF
TRBJ2-3,.,.,TRBV5-1,TGCGCCAGCAGCTTGGGGGTAGTAGCGGCGTATAGCACAGATACGCAGTATTTT,CASSLGVVAAYSTDTQYF
TRBJ2-7,TRBD1,.,TRBV9,TGTGCCAGCAGCGGACAGGGGGCGGGTGAGCAGTACTTC,CASSGQGAGEQYF
TRBJ2-5,TRBD1,.,TRBV9,TGTGCCAGCAGCGTGCAACAGGGGGCGGGAGAGACCCAGTACTTC,CASSVQQGAGETQYF
TRBJ2-1,TRBD2,.,TRBV4-1,TGCGCCAGCAGCCAAGGACTAGCGGGTCTTAAAGGTTACAATGAGCAGTTCTTC,CASSQGLAGLKGYNEQFF
TRBJ1-1,TRBD1,.,TRBV30,TGTGCCTGGAGTGTCTTCCAGGGGGCAAGGAACACTGAAGCTTTCTTT,CAWSVFQGARNTEAFF
TRBJ1-1,.,few,TRBV2,TGTGCCAGCAGGGCGGCATACGAAGCTTTCTTT,CASRAAYEAFF
TRBJ1-3,TRBD1,.,TRBV28,TGTGCCAGCGGGACAGGGACTGGAAACACCATATATTTT,CASGTGTGNTIYF
TRBJ2-3,TRBD1,.,TRBV15,TGTGCCACCAGCAGGGGACAGGGGGCTGGGGTGCAGTATTTT,CATSRGQGAGVQYF
TRBJ2-7,.,once,TRBV4-1,TGCGCCAGCAGCCAAGAAAGAGGCTACGAGCAGTACTTC,CASSQERGYEQYF
TRBJ2-5,TRBD2,.,TRBV5-1,TGCGCCAGCAGCTTGACTAGCGGCCAGGAGACCCAGTACTTC,CASSLTSGQETQYF
TRBJ1-1,.,.,TRBV5-1,TGCGCCAGCAGCTTGGTTCCAGGGAACACTGAAGCTTTCTTT,CASSLVPGNTEAFF
TRBJ2-2,.,.,TRBV2,TGTGCCAGCAGGTCAGGGCGTCTTATCACCGGGGAGCTGTTTTTT,CASRSGRLITGELFF
TRBJ1-6,TRBD1,.,TRBV2,TGTGCCAGCTGGAAGGACAGGGCAAATTCACCCCTCCACTTT,CASWKDRANSPLHF
TRBJ2-1,TRBD2,.,TRBV27,TGTGCCAGCAGTTTCCTAGCGGGAGGGACGTCGCAGTTCTTC,CASSFLAGGTSQFF
TRBJ1-2,.,.,TRBV11-2,TGTGCCAGCAGCTCGGCACAGGGATTGGATGGCTACACCTTC,CASSSAQGLDGYTF
TRBJ2-5,TRBD1,.,TRBV28,TGTGCCAGCAGTTTAATCAGGGGGCAAGAGACCCAGTACTTC,CASSLIRGQETQYF
TRBJ2-4,.,.,TRBV6-1,TGTGCCAGCAGTGAAGACTTAGTCAAAAACATTCAGTACTTC,CASSEDLVKNIQYF
TRBJ1-2,TRBD1,.,TRBV29-1,TGCAGCGCCGGAGGGACAGGGGGCGAAGATGGCTACACCTTC,CSAGGTGGEDGYTF
TRBJ2-2,TRBD2,.,TRBV5-1,TGCGCCAGCAGCTTGGGACTAGCGGGAGGGACCGGGGAGCTGTTTTTT,CASSLGLAGGTGELFF
TRBJ2-1,TRBD1,.,TRBV5-1,TGCGCCAGCAGGAGGAAGTTCCGGGACAGGGTTGGCAATGAGCAGTTCTTC,CASRRKFRDRVGNEQFF
TRBJ2-5,TRBD1,.,TRBV5-1,TGCGCCAGCAGCTTCCGGACAGGGGGCCTCCAAGAGACCCAGTACTTC,CASSFRTGGLQETQYF
TRBJ2-1,.,few,TRBV5-8,TGTGCCAGCAGCTTGAAAGGCCCCCCAGGGAATGAGCAGTTCTTC,CASSLKGPPGNEQFF
TRBJ2-4,TRBD2,.,TRBV6-1,TGTGCCAGCAGTGAAAGACTAGCGGGCCCTTTCTTC,CASSERLAGPFF
TRBJ1-2,TRBD1,.,TRBV5-5,TGTGCCAGCAGCTTGGCGGGCAGGGGGCTTGAGTATGGCTACACCTTC,CASSLAGRGLEYGYTF